This passage covers 6 T cell receptor beta chains from one sample sequenced in a study of blood T cell repertoires in COVID-19. Data came from immunoSEQ multiplex PCR; TCRdb stores just in-frame clones and leaves some out. In the table there are roughly 100,000 clones, roughly 90% of which are singletons. The sequencing sample was made of peripheral blood. Every receptor here comes from a woman aged 45-65 years with COVID-19, enrolled during active disease.

The J gene is TRBJ1-2, the V gene TRBV19, with D maybe TRBD1 (5 bases). CDR3 length: 14 residues. Germline CDR1 LNHDA, CDR2 SQIVND (reference sequence). Trimming took 3 bases from V and 4 from J, leaving 12 bases between them. CDR3 sequence reads: CASSISQGSYGYTF. The CDR3 coding sequence is TGTGCCAGTAGTATTTCCCAGGGTAGCTATGGCTACACCTTC.

The gene calls are TRBV19 and TRBJ1-5; 7 nucleotides agree with TRBD1. The V gene's germline CDR1 is LNHDA and CDR2 SQIVND (reference sequence). This CDR3 comprises 15 residues. V gave up 0 bases and J gave up 6 bases; unmatched junction bases: 5. CDR3 coding DNA: TGTGCCAGTAGTATAGATACCAACAGGGGTCAGCCCCAGCATTTT. Amino acid sequence: CASSIDTNRGQPQHF.

This chain uses TRBV11-2 with TRBJ1-3; D gene ambiguous. The CDR3 totals 17 residues. Germline assignment: CDR1 SGHAT and CDR2 FQNNGV. The ends were cut back, 5 bases at V and 0 bases at J, with 17 bases in the middle. CDR3 coding DNA: TGTGCCAGCAGCATAATCTCGAGGGAGTACTCTGGAAACACCATATATTTT. Translating gives CASSIISREYSGNTIYF. Filled out from reference TRBV11-2 and TRBJ1-3, the complete variable domain reads EAGVAQSPRYKIIEKRQSVAFWCNPISGHATLYWYQQILGQGPKLLIQFQNNGVVDDSQLPKDRFSAERLKGVDSTLKIQPAKLEDSAVYLCASSIISREYSGNTIYFGEGSWLTVV.

The chain has TRBV11-2 and TRBJ1-2; perhaps TRBD1 as D (6 bases). The CDR3 extends over 16 amino acids. Trimming removed 4 bases at V and 8 bases at J, with 23 bases between. CDR1 SGHAT and CDR2 FQNNGV come from the germline V gene. The CDR3 sequence: CASSSLTRQVTGGYTF. CDR3 nucleotides: TGTGCCAGCAGCTCTTTAACCCGACAGGTTACGGGCGGCTACACCTTC. Looking up the rest from reference TRBV11-2 and TRBJ1-2 gives the full variable domain: EAGVAQSPRYKIIEKRQSVAFWCNPISGHATLYWYQQILGQGPKLLIQFQNNGVVDDSQLPKDRFSAERLKGVDSTLKIQPAKLEDSAVYLCASSSLTRQVTGGYTFGSGTRLTVV.

V is TRBV10-3 and J is TRBJ2-7; TRBD1 aligns across 8 bases. Germline V CDR1 and CDR2: ENHRY, SYGVKD. V was clipped by 0 bases and J by 0 bases; unmatched bases: 7. This CDR3 comprises 17 residues. CDR3 nucleotide sequence: TGTGCCATCAGTGAGTCGTGGACAGGGAGGAGCTCCTACGAGCAGTACGTC. This encodes CAISESWTGRSSYEQYV.

The rearrangement links TRBV9 to TRBJ2-7; no clear D gene. The CDR3 covers 16 residues. Trimming removed 0 bases at V and 2 bases at J, with 15 bases between. Per the germline V gene, CDR1 is SGDLS and CDR2 is YYNGEE. The CDR3 reads CASSVGQASSTYEQYF. The CDR3 bases are TGTGCCAGCAGCGTAGGTCAGGCGTCGTCTACCTACGAGCAGTACTTC.